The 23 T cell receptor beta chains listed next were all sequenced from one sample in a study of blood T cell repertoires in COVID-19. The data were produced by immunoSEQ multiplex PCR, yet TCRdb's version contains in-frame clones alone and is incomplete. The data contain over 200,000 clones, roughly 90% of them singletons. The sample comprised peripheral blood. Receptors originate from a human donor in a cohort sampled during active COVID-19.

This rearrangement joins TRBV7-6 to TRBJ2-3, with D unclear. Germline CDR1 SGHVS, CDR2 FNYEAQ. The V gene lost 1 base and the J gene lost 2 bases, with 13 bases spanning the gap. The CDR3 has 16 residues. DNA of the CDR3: TGTGCCAGCAGCTTAGGTGGCGGATCTCACACAGATACGCAGTATTTT. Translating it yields CASSLGGGSHTDTQYF.

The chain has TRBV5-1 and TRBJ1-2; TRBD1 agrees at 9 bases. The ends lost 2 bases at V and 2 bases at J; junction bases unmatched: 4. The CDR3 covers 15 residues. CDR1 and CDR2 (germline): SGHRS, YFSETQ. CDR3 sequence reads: CASSLRTGVNYGYTF. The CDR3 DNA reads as TGCGCCAGCAGCTTAAGGACAGGGGTGAACTATGGCTACACCTTC.

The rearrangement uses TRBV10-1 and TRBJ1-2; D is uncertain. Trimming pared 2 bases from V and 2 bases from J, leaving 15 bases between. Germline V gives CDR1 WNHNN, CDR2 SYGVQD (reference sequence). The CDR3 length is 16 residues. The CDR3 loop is CASSERGLPSNYGYTF. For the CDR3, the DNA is TGCGCCAGCAGTGAGCGCGGGTTGCCCTCAAACTATGGCTACACCTTC.

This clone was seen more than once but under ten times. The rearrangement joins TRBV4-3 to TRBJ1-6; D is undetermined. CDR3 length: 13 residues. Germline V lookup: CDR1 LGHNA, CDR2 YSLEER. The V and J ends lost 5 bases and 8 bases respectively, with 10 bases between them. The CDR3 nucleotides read TGCGCCAGCAGCGGTAGGAGGGATTCACCCCTCCACTTT. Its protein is CASSGRRDSPLHF.

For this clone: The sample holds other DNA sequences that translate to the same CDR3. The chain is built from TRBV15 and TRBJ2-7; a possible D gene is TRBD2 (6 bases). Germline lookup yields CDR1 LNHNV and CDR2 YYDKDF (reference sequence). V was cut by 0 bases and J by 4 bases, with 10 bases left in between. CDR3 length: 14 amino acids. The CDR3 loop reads CATSRDRGRYEQYF. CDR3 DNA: TGTGCCACCAGCAGAGATCGAGGGAGGTACGAGCAGTACTTC.

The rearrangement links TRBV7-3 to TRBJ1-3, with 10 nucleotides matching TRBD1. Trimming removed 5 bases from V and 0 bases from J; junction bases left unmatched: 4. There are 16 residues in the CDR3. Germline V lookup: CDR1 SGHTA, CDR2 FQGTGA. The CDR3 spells CASSPDRGHSGNTIYF. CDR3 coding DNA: TGTGCCAGCAGCCCTGACAGGGGGCACTCTGGAAACACCATATATTTT.

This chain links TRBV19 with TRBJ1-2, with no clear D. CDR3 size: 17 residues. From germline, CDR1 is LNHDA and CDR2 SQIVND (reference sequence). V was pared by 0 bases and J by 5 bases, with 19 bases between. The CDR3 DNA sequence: TGTGCCAGTAGTATAGATGGCCTCCGGGAATCAATATATGGCTACACCTTC. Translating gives CASSIDGLRESIYGYTF.

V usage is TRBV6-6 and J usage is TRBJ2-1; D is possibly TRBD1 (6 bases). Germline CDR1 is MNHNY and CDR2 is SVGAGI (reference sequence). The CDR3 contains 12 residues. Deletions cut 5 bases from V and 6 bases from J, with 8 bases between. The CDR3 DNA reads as TGTGCCAGCAGTGTCAGGGGCAATGAGCAGTTCTTC. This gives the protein CASSVRGNEQFF.

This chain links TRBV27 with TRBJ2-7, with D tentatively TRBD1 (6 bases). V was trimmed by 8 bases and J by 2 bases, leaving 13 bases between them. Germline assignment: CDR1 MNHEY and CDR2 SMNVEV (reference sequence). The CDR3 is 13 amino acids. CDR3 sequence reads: CASATAGAYEQYF. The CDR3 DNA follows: TGTGCCAGCGCGACGGCAGGGGCCTACGAGCAGTACTTC.

The CDR3 DNA sequence: TGTGCCAGCAGGCCTAGGGCGGGAGGACACCCAGACTCGAACACCGGGGAGCTGTTTTTT. It is translated as CASRPRAGGHPDSNTGELFF. The chain employs TRBV28 and TRBJ2-2; 8 nucleotides line up with TRBD2. Looked up from germline, CDR1 is MDHEN and CDR2 is SYDVKM. The CDR3 is 20 amino acids. V trimming: 6 bases; J trimming: 0 bases; junction bases outside the gene matches: 18.

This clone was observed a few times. The CDR3: CASSFRLGNSPLHF. In DNA form, the CDR3 reads TGTGCCAGCAGTTTCAGGCTCGGTAATTCACCCCTCCACTTT. The rearrangement links TRBV27 to TRBJ1-6; D not resolved. This CDR3 region has 14 residues. V lost 3 bases, J lost 6 bases, and 9 bases lay in between. CDR1 is MNHEY, CDR2 SMNVEV, per germline (reference sequence).

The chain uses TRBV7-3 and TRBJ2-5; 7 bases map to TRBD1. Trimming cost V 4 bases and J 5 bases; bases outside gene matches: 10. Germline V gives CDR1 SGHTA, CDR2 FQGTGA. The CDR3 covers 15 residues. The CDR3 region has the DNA TGTGCCAGCAGCTCGGGGACAGTGTACGGGGAGACCCAGTACTTC. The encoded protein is CASSSGTVYGETQYF. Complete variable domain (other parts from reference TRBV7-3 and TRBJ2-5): GAGVSQTPSNKVTEKGKYVELRCDPISGHTALYWYRQSLGQGPEFLIYFQGTGAADDSGLPNDRFFAVRPEGSVSTLKIQRTERGDSAVYLCASSSGTVYGETQYFGPGTRLLVL.

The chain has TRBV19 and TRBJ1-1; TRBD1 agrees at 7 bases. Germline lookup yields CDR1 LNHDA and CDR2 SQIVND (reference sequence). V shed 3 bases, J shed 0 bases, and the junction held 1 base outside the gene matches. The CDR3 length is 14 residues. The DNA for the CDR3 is TGTGCCAGTAGTATGGACAGGATGAACACTGAAGCTTTCTTT. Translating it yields CASSMDRMNTEAFF.

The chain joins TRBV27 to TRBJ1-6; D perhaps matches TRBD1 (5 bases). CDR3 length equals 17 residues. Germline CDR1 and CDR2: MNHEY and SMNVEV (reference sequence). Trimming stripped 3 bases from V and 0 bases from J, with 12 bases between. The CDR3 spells CASSFQRQSSYNSPLHF. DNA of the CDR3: TGTGCCAGCAGTTTCCAGAGACAGAGCTCCTATAATTCACCCCTCCACTTT.

The CDR3: CAWSRRTEAFF. Written as DNA, the CDR3 is TGTGCCTGGAGTAGGAGGACTGAAGCTTTCTTT. The chain links TRBV30 to TRBJ1-1; D uncertain. V shed 2 bases and J shed 5 bases, with 6 bases lying between them. Germline V gene sequence: CDR1 GTSNPN, CDR2 SVGIG (reference sequence). The CDR3 spans 11 residues.

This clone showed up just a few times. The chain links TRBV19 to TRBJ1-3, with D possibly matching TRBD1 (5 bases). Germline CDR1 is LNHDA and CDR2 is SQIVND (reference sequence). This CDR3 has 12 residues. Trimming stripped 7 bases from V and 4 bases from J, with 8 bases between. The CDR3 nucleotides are TGTGCCAGTACTACAGGAGGAAACACCATATATTTT. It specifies CASTTGGNTIYF. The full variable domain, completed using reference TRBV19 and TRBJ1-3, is DGGITQSPKYLFRKEGQNVTLSCEQNLNHDAMYWYRQDPGQGLRLIYYSQIVNDFQKGDIAEGYSVSREKKESFPLTVTSAQKNPTAFYLCASTTGGNTIYFGEGSWLTVV.

Here the CDR3 DNA reads TGCAGCGCCTCGACCGGGACAGGTAATCAGCCCCAGCATTTT. Translated, it gives CSASTGTGNQPQHF. The rearrangement links TRBV29-1 to TRBJ1-5; 8 bases are a match to TRBD1. J lost 4 bases, V lost 7 bases, and 9 bases had no gene match. This CDR3 comprises 14 residues. Germline V gene lookup returns CDR1 SQVTM and CDR2 ANQGSEA.

CDR3 protein: CASRSSGETQYF. The DNA of the CDR3 is TGTGCCAGCAGATCTAGCGGAGAGACCCAGTACTTC. The gene calls are TRBV28 and TRBJ2-5, with 7 bases aligning to TRBD2. Germline CDR1 MDHEN, CDR2 SYDVKM. J gave up 4 bases and V 6 bases, and 2 bases lay outside the gene matches. CDR3 size: 12 residues.

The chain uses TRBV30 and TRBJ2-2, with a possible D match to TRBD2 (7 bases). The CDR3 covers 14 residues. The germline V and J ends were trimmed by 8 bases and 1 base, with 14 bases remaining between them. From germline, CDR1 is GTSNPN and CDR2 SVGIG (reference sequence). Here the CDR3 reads CARGGGKNTGELFF. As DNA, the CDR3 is TGTGCCCGTGGGGGGGGCAAGAACACCGGGGAGCTGTTTTTT.

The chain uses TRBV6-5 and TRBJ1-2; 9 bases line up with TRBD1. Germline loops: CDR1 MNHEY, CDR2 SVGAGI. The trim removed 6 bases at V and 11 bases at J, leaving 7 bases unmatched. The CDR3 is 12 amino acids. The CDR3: CASRAWDREYTF. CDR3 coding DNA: TGTGCCAGCAGAGCCTGGGACAGGGAATACACCTTC.

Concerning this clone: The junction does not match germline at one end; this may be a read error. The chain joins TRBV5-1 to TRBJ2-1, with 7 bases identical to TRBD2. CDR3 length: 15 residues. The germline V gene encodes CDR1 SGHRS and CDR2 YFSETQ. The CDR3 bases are TGCGCCAGCAGCTTGGCCCTAGCGGTTTACAGTGAGCAGTTCTTC. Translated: CASSLALAVYSEQFF.

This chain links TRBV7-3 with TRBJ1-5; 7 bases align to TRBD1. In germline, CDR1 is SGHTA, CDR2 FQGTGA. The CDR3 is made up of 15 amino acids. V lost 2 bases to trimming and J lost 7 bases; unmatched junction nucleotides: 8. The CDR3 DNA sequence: TGTGCCAGCAGCTTAGGAGAGGGGGCAGGCCAGCCCCAGCATTTT. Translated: CASSLGEGAGQPQHF.

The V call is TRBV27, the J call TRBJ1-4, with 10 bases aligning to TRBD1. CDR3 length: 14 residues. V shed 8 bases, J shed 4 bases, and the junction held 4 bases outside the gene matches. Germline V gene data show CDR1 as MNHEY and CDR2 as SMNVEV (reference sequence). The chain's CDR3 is CASRQGANNEKLFF. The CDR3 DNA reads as TGTGCCAGCCGACAGGGGGCCAATAATGAAAAACTGTTTTTT.